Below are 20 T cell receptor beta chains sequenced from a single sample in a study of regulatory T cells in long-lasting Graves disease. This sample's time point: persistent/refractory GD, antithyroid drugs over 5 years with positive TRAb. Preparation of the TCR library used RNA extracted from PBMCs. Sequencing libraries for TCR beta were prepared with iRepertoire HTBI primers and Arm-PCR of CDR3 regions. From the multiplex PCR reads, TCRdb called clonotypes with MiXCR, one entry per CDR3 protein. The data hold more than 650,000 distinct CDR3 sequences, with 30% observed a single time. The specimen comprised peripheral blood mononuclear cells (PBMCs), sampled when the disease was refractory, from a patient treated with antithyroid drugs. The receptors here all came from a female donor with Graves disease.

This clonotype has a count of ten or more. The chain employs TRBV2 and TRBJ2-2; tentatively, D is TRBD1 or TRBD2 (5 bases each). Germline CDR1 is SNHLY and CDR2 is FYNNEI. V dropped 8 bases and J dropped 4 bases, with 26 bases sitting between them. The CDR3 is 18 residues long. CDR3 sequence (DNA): TGTGCCAGCCGTACTACCAGCTCTTCAGGGACGACCACCGGGGAGCTGTTTTTT. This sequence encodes CASRTTSSSGTTTGELFF.

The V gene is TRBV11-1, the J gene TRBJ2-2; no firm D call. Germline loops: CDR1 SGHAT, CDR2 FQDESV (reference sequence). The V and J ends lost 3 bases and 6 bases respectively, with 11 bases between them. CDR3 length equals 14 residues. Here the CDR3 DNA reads TGTGCCAGCAGCTTGGCGGTGGCGGCCGGGGAGCTGTTTTTT. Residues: CASSLAVAAGELFF. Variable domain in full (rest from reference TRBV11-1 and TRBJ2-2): EAEVAQSPRYKITEKSQAVAFWCDPISGHATLYWYRQILGQGPELLVQFQDESVVDDSQLPKDRFSAERLKGVDSTLKIQPAELGDSAMYLCASSLAVAAGELFFGEGSRLTVL.

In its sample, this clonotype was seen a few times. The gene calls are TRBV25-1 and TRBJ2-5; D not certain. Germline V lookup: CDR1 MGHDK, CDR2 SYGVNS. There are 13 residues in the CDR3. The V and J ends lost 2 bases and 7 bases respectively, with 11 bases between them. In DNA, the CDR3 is TGTGCCAGCAGTGAAGACCCCACCGGGACCCAGTACTTC. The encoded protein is CASSEDPTGTQYF.

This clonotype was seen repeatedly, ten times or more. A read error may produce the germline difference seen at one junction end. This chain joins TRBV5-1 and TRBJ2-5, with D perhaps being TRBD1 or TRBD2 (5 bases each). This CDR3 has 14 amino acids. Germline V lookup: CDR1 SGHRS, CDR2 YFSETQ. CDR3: CASSLGPGQETQYF. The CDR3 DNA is TGTGCCAGCAGTTTGGGGCCGGGACAAGAGACCCAGTACTTC.

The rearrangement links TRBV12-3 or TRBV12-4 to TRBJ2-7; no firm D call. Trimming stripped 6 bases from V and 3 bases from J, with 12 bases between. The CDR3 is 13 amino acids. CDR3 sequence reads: CASSGVSVYEQYF. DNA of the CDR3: TGTGCCAGCAGCGGAGTGTCCGTCTACGAGCAGTACTTC.

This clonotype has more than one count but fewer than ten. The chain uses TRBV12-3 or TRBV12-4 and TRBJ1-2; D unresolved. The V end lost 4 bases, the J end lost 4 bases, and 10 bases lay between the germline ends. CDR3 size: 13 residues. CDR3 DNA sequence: TGTGCCAGCAGTTCGGGGATGAGCTATGGCTACACCTTC. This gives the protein CASSSGMSYGYTF.

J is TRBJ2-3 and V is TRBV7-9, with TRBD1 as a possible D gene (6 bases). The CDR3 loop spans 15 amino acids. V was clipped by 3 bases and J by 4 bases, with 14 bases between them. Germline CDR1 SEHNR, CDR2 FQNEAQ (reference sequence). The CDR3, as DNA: TGTGCCAGCAGCTTTTACAGGGCAGATGCAGATACGCAGTATTTT. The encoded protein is CASSFYRADADTQYF.

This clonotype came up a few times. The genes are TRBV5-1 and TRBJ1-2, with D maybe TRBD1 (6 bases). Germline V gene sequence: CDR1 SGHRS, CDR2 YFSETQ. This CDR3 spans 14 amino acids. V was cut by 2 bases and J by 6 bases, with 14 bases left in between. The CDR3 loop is CASSFNQGRNGYTF. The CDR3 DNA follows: TGCGCCAGCAGCTTTAACCAGGGGAGGAATGGCTACACCTTC.

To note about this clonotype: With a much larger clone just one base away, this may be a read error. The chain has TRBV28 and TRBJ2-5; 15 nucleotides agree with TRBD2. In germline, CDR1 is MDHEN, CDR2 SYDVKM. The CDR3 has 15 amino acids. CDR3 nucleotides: TGTGCCGGCAGTGGACTAGCGGGAGGGGGTGAGACCCAGTACTTC. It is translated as CAGSGLAGGGETQYF.

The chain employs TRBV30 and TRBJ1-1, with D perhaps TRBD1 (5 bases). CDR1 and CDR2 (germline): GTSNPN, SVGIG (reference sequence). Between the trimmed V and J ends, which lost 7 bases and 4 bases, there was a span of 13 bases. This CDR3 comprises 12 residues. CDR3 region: CASRGKGTEAFF. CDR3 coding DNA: TGTGCCTCTAGGGGAAAGGGCACTGAAGCTTTCTTT.

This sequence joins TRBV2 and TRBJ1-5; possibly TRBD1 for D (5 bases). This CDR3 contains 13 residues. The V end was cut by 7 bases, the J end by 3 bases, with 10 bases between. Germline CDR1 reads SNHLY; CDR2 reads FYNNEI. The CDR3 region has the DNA TGTGCCAGCAAGGAGGGGATCAATCAGCCCCAGCATTTT. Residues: CASKEGINQPQHF.

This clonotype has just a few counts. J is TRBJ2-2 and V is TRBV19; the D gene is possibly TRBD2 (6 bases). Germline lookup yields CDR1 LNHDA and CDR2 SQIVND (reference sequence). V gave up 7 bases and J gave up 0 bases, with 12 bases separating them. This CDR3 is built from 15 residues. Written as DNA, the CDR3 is TGTGCCAGTACCCCGGGAGCAGCGAACACCGGGGAGCTGTTTTTT. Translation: CASTPGAANTGELFF.

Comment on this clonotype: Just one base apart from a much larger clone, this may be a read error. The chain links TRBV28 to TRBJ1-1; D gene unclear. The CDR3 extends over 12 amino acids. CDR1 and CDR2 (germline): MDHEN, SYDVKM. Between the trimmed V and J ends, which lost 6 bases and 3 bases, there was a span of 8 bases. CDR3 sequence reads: CASSQFDTEAFF. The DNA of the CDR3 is TGTGCCAGCAGCCAGTTTGACACTGAAGCTTTCTTT. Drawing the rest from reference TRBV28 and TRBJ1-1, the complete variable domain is DVKVTQSSRYLVKRTGEKVFLECVQDMDHENMFWYRQDPGLGLRLIYFSYDVKMKEKGDIPEGYSVSREKKERFSLILESASTNQTSMYLCASSQFDTEAFFGQGTRLTVV.

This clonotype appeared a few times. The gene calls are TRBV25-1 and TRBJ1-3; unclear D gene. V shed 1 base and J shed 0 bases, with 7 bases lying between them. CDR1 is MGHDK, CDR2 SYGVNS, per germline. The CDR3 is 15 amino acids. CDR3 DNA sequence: TGTGCCAGCAGTGAATCCCGGCTCTCTGGAAACACCATATATTTT. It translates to CASSESRLSGNTIYF.

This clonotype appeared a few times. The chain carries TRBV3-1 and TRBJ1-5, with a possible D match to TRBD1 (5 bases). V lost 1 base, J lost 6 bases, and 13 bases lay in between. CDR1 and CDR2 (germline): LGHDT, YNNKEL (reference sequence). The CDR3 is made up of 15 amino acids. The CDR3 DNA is TGTGCCAGCAGCCAAGGACCGGGGGACGGTCAGCCCCAGCATTTT. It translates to CASSQGPGDGQPQHF.

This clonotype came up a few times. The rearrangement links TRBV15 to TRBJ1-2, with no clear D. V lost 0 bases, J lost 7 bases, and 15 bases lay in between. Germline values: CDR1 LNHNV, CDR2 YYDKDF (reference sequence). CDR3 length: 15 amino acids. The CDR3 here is CATSRDLEQYSGYTF. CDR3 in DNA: TGTGCCACCAGCAGAGATCTGGAGCAGTACTCTGGCTACACCTTC.

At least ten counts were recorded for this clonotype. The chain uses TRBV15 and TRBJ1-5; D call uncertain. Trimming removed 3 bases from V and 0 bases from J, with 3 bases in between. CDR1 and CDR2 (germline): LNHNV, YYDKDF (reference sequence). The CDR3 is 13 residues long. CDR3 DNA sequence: TGTGCCACCAGCAGTGATAGCAATCAGCCCCAGCATTTT. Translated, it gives CATSSDSNQPQHF.

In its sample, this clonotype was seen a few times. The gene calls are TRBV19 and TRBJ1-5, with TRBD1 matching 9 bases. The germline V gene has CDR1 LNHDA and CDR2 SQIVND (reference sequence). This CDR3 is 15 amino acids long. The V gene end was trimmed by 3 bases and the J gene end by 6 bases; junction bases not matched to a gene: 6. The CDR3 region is CASSIPTGGSQPQHF. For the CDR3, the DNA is TGTGCCAGTAGTATTCCCACAGGGGGCAGTCAGCCCCAGCATTTT.

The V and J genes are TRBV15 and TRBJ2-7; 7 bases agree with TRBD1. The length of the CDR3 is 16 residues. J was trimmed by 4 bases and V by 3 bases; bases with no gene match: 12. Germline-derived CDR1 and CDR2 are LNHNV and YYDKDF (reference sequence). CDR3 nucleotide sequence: TGTGCCACCAGCAGGAACCCGACAGGGAGTGGGTACGAGCAGTACTTC. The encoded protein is CATSRNPTGSGYEQYF.

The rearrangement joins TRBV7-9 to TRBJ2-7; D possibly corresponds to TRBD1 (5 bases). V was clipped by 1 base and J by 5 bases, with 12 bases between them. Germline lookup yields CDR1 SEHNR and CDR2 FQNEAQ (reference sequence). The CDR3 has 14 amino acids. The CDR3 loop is CASSLDQGTHEQYF. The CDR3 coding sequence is TGTGCCAGCAGCTTAGATCAGGGTACCCACGAGCAGTACTTC.